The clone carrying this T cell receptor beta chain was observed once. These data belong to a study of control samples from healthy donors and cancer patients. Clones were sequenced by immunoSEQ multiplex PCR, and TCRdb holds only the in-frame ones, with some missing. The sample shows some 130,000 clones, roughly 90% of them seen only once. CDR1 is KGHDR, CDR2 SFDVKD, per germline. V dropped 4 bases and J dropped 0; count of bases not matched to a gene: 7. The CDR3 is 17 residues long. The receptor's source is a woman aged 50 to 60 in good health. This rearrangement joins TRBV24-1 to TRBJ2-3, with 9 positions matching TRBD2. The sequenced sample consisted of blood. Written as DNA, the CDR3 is TGTGCCACCAGTGAGCGGGGGGGGGAACATAGCACAGATACGCAGTATTTT. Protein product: CATSERGGEHSTDTQYF.